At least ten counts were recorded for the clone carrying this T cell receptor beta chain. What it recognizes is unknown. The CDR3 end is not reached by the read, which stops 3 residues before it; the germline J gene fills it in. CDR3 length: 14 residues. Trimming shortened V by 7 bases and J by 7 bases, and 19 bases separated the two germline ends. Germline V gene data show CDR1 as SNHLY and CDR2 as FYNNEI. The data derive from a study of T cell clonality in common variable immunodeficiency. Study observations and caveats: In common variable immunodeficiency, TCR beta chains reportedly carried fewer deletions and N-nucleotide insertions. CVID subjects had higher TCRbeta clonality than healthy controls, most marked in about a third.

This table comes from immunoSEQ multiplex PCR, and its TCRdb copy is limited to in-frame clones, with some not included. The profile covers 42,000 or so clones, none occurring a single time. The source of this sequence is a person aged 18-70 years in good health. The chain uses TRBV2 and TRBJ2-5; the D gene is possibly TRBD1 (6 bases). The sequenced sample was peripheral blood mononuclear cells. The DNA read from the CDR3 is TGTGCCAGCAAACCAGGGACATCCTTGGGGACC. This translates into CASKPGTSLGT. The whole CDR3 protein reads CASKPGTSLGTQYF.